A selection of T cell receptor beta chains follows, all from one sample in a study of regulatory T cells in long-lasting Graves disease. TCRdb fed the multiplex PCR reads into MiXCR, producing one record per CDR3 protein. The sample carries about 470,000 distinct CDR3 sequences, about a fifth recorded once. The material sequenced was peripheral blood mononuclear cells (PBMCs), taken when the disease was refractory, from a patient treated with antithyroid drugs. All receptors derive from a female donor with Graves disease. The CDR3 runs from the conserved cysteine through the conserved F or W. A D gene is named only where the DNA matches it firmly. Rows may omit the clone size; those that give it use once, few, many or a size class.

v_call	j_call	clone_size	d_call	cdr3_nt	cdr3_aa
TRBV6-2/TRBV6-3	TRBJ2-5	many	.	TGTGCCAGCAGTTACTCTCAAGAGACCCAGTACTTC	CASSYSQETQYF
TRBV7-2	TRBJ1-5	few	.	TGTGCCAGCAGCGCCACAGGGTGGTACAATCAGCCCCAGCATTTT	CASSATGWYNQPQHF
TRBV6-1	TRBJ1-1	many	.	TGTGCCAGCCCCCGGGCCTTGAACACTGAAGCTTTCTTT	CASPRALNTEAFF
TRBV7-9	TRBJ2-7	.	TRBD1	TGTGCCAGCAGCTTAAGACAGGGTCTGGAGCAGTACTTC	CASSLRQGLEQYF
TRBV28	TRBJ2-7	many	.	TGTGCCAGCAGTTTAGGGGCCGGCGGGCAGTACTTC	CASSLGAGGQYF
TRBV25-1	TRBJ2-3	.	TRBD2	TGTGCCAGCAGTGGCCCCGGGACTAGCCCCACAGATACGCAGTATTTT	CASSGPGTSPTDTQYF
TRBV7-9	TRBJ1-1	.	.	TGTGCCAGCAGCTTAGAAGTGTCAGGTTGGGGGAGACCTGAAGCTTTCTTT	CASSLEVSGWGRPEAFF
TRBV20-1	TRBJ2-7	many	TRBD2	TGCAGTGCTAGAGAAGGGACTAGCGGTCGAGTTGAGCAGTACTTC	CSAREGTSGRVEQYF
TRBV2	TRBJ2-1	many	.	TGTGCCAGCAGTGATTTGCCCCGGCGGCGATACAATGAGCAGTTCTTC	CASSDLPRRRYNEQFF
TRBV7-8	TRBJ2-7	many	TRBD2	TGTGCCAGCAGCGTTGGACTAGCCCTTATCTACGAGCAGTACTTC	CASSVGLALIYEQYF
TRBV10-3	TRBJ2-5	few	.	TGTGCCATCAGTGAAGGCGGGAAGGGGATTGAGACCCAGTACTTC	CAISEGGKGIETQYF
TRBV15	TRBJ2-2	.	.	TGTGCCACCAGCAGGGGTACTTTGCCCGGGGAGCTGTTTTTT	CATSRGTLPGELFF
TRBV5-6	TRBJ2-7	.	.	TGTGCCAGCAGGGGGTGGGGGTTTGGCGAGCAGTACTTC	CASRGWGFGEQYF
TRBV7-9	TRBJ2-5	many	.	TGTGCCAGCAGCTTTAATCCGTGGGGCGACCAGCAAGAGACCCAGTACTTC	CASSFNPWGDQQETQYF
TRBV6-1	TRBJ1-4	many	.	TGTGCCAGCAGTGAAGTAGCGGGACACTCTGAAAAACTGTTTTTT	CASSEVAGHSEKLFF
TRBV12-3/TRBV12-4	TRBJ1-5	few	.	TGTGCCAGCAGTTTCGGCAGGGAACAGCCCCAGCATTTT	CASSFGREQPQHF
TRBV6-1	TRBJ1-5	many	.	TGTGCCAGCAGTCAGTTAAGGGGGGGTTTGTCGTATCAGCCCCAGCATTTT	CASSQLRGGLSYQPQHF
TRBV12-5	TRBJ2-1	.	.	TGTGCTAGTGCCATTCAAGGGTTTCCGAGGGATGAGCAGTTCTTC	CASAIQGFPRDEQFF
TRBV7-6	TRBJ1-5	few	.	TGTGCCAGCAGCTTAGGGACAGCAGCGGGCAATCAGCCCCAGCATTTT	CASSLGTAAGNQPQHF
TRBV27	TRBJ1-1	.	TRBD1	TGTGCCAGCGGGACAGGGGACGGTGTACACACTGAAGCTTTCTTT	CASGTGDGVHTEAFF
TRBV10-3	TRBJ1-1	many	TRBD1	TGTGCCATCAGTAGGACAGGGGAGGACACTGAAGCTTTCTTT	CAISRTGEDTEAFF
TRBV3-1	TRBJ1-6	.	.	TGTGCCAGCAGCCCGCACATCGGGACAACGCAACTATCACCCCTCCACTTT	CASSPHIGTTQLSPLHF
TRBV11-1	TRBJ1-1	many	TRBD1	TGTGCCAGCAGCCTAGACGACAGGGGGATCAACACTGAAGCTTTCTTT	CASSLDDRGINTEAFF
TRBV6-1	TRBJ2-2	many	.	TGTGCCAGCGTGACCGGGGCCAAGAAGACCGGGGAGCTGTTTTTT	CASVTGAKKTGELFF
TRBV5-4	TRBJ2-5	few	TRBD2	TGTGCCAGCAGCTTTCCGACTAGCGGGGTGGGAGAGACCCAGTACTTC	CASSFPTSGVGETQYF
TRBV3-1	TRBJ2-7	.	TRBD2	TGTGCCAGCAGCCAAGATCTCCTAGCGGGTACCTACGAGCAGTACTTC	CASSQDLLAGTYEQYF
TRBV11-2	TRBJ2-7	.	TRBD1	TGCGCCAGCAGCCAATTTCCGGGACAGGGGGAGTACTACGAGCAGTACTTC	CASSQFPGQGEYYEQYF
TRBV6-1	TRBJ2-7	few	TRBD1	TGTGCCAGCAGAGACCGGGACAGGGCTACCTACGAGCAGTACTTC	CASRDRDRATYEQYF
TRBV19	TRBJ1-2	.	TRBD1	TGTGCCAGTAACCGGGACAGGGCTCAGAGTCGCCTAAGGGGCTACACCTTC	CASNRDRAQSRLRGYTF
TRBV6-2/TRBV6-3	TRBJ2-5	many	.	TGTGCCAGCAGTTACTCGGGGCAGCGAGGGGAGACCCAGTACTTC	CASSYSGQRGETQYF
TRBV7-9	TRBJ2-7	many	.	TGTGCCAGCAGCTCCAGGGAGAGCTACGAGCAGTACTTC	CASSSRESYEQYF
TRBV6-9	TRBJ1-1	few	.	TGTGCCAGCAGTTACGAACAGATGAATACTGAAGCTTTCTTT	CASSYEQMNTEAFF